The 17 T cell receptor beta chains in this list originate from one sample, sequenced in a study of human T cells and chemical hapten exposure (dated by TCRdb to 2020 to 2023). The method behind the library was RACE. Instrument used: NextSeq 500. Using fastp at Q25 and MiXCR, TCRdb reprocessed the public reads and kept productive beta chains. CDR3 protein duplicates are merged, each entry listing the most common genes and DNA. The sample contains 110,000 or so distinct CDR3 sequences, about a tenth of them found a single time. The biggest ten clones account for 3% to 4% of the sample. Explained via the paper, the time point label denotes: patch test 2, 6 weeks after DPC sensitization. The sample's treatment or condition label, decoded: therapeutic diphenylcyclopropenone sensitization with weekly scalp DPC. Here the sequenced sample was whole blood, taken in connection with sensitization to the hapten diphenylcyclopropenone (DPC). Receptor source: a woman in her thirties or forties with alopecia areata. Some clones in this sample may be carry-over from other donors' samples.

Many counts were recorded for this clonotype. This chain connects TRBV4-3 to TRBJ2-1; 8 positions agree with TRBD1. The CDR3 has 15 residues. V lost 4 bases, J lost 6 bases, and 8 bases stayed unmatched. Germline-derived CDR1 and CDR2 are LGHNA and YSLEER. The CDR3 nucleotides read TGCGCCAGCAGCCGCGCAGGGGGCATTGGCAATGAGCAGTTCTTC. It encodes CASSRAGGIGNEQFF.

This clonotype was counted a few times. This chain joins TRBV20-1 and TRBJ2-7; 10 bases agree with TRBD1. Germline V gene lookup returns CDR1 DFQATT and CDR2 SNEGSKA (reference sequence). The CDR3 spans 14 residues. V shed 3 bases, J shed 5 bases, and the junction held 7 bases outside the gene matches. DNA for the CDR3: TGCAGTGCTAGGACGGGACAGGGGTACGACGAGCAGTACTTC. This sequence encodes CSARTGQGYDEQYF.

This clonotype came up a few times. The genes are TRBV29-1 and TRBJ1-2, with D tentatively TRBD1 (5 bases). Looked up from germline, CDR1 is SQVTM and CDR2 is ANQGSEA. The CDR3 is 11 amino acids. V lost 6 bases to trimming and J lost 3 bases, with 8 bases between them. The CDR3 sequence is CSVLQDYGYTF. The DNA for the CDR3 is TGCAGCGTACTACAGGACTATGGCTACACCTTC.

At least ten counts were recorded for this clonotype. V and J are TRBV24-1 and TRBJ2-6; 9 bases map to TRBD1. The CDR3 length is 16 residues. CDR1 is KGHDR and CDR2 is SFDVKD in the germline V gene. Unmatched junction bases numbered 2, after V lost 4 bases and J lost 2 bases. The CDR3 region is CATSDWTGAGANVLTF. Written as DNA, the CDR3 is TGTGCCACCAGTGACTGGACAGGGGCTGGGGCCAACGTCCTGACTTTC.

This chain links TRBV28 with TRBJ1-2; TRBD1 matches at 8 bases. V dropped 4 bases and J dropped 5; count of bases not matched to a gene: 9. Germline V gene data show CDR1 as MDHEN and CDR2 as SYDVKM. This CDR3 is 15 amino acids long. CDR3 residues: CASSSSGQGGYGYTF. Here the CDR3 DNA reads TGTGCCAGCAGTTCGAGTGGACAGGGCGGGTATGGCTACACCTTC.

The sample holds many counts of this clonotype. The rearrangement uses TRBV18 and TRBJ1-1; D gene unclear. The germline CDR1 and CDR2 sequences are KGHSH and LQKENI. The CDR3 spans 15 residues. Deletions cut 0 bases from V and 0 bases from J, with 8 bases between. CDR3 nucleotides: TGTGCCAGCTCACCACCAACAGCGTTGAACACTGAAGCTTTCTTT. This sequence encodes CASSPPTALNTEAFF.

This clonotype was detected many times. V usage is TRBV7-2 and J usage is TRBJ1-1; D not certain. Germline V gives CDR1 SGHTA, CDR2 FQGNSA. The CDR3 has 13 residues. The V end was cut by 5 bases, the J end by 7 bases, with 14 bases between. Here the CDR3 reads CASSPPGYSEAFF. CDR3 DNA sequence: TGTGCCAGCAGCCCACCCGGATATAGTGAAGCTTTCTTT.

The chain couples TRBV29-1 to TRBJ1-2; possible D gene TRBD1, 6 bases. CDR1 and CDR2 from the germline V gene are SQVTM and ANQGSEA. V was cut by 6 bases and J by 5 bases, with 22 bases left in between. The length of the CDR3 is 15 residues. In DNA, the CDR3 is TGCAGCGTCCCCTTAACTACAGGGCGGTCGTATGGCTACACCTTC. Protein sequence: CSVPLTTGRSYGYTF.

The V call is TRBV6-5, the J call TRBJ2-1; maybe TRBD2 (5 bases). Between the trimmed V and J ends, which lost 6 bases and 2 bases, there was a span of 14 bases. This CDR3 is built from 15 residues. Germline lookup yields CDR1 MNHEY and CDR2 SVGAGI. Here the CDR3 DNA reads TGTGCCAGCAGACTTCTCCGGGATCCCTACAATGAGCAGTTCTTC. Amino acid sequence: CASRLLRDPYNEQFF.

This clonotype was recorded a few times. The V call is TRBV5-1, the J call TRBJ2-2; D remains unclear. The germline V and J ends were trimmed by 2 bases and 7 bases, with 12 bases remaining between them. The CDR3 length is 14 residues. CDR1 is SGHRS and CDR2 is YFSETQ in the germline V gene. Here the CDR3 DNA reads TGCGCCAGCAGCTTAGGCAGTGTAAGCGGGGAGCTGTTTTTT. This encodes CASSLGSVSGELFF.

Ten or more counts support this clonotype. V and J are TRBV6-6 and TRBJ1-1; 7 bases match TRBD1. The J segment lost 7 bases and the V segment lost 2 bases, leaving 7 bases of the junction unmatched. This CDR3 comprises 14 residues. Per the germline V gene, CDR1 is MNHNY and CDR2 is SVGAGI (reference sequence). The CDR3 DNA reads as TGTGCCAGCAGTTACCCCGGGACAGAGAATGAAGCTTTCTTT. It specifies CASSYPGTENEAFF.

This clonotype was seen at least ten times. CDR3 coding DNA: TGTGCCAGCAGCCCACTTGGCAATCAGCCCCAGCATTTT. This encodes CASSPLGNQPQHF. The rearrangement joins TRBV27 to TRBJ1-5; D not resolved. The CDR3 consists of 13 residues. Germline values: CDR1 MNHEY, CDR2 SMNVEV (reference sequence). V lost 6 bases and J lost 2, with 8 bases in between.

This clonotype was seen repeatedly, ten times or more. This chain links TRBV7-2 with TRBJ2-7; D is unclear. This CDR3 has 12 residues. V lost 3 bases, J lost 0 bases, and 3 bases lay in between. Germline CDR1 is SGHTA and CDR2 is FQGNSA. Written as DNA, the CDR3 is TGTGCCAGCAGCTTTAGCTCCTACGAGCAGTACTTC. This codes for CASSFSSYEQYF.

This clonotype showed up many times. The rearrangement uses TRBV7-9 and TRBJ2-3; a weak D match, TRBD1 (5 bases). The CDR3 has 14 amino acids. The V end was cut by 3 bases, the J end by 1 base, with 8 bases between. Germline V lookup: CDR1 SEHNR, CDR2 FQNEAQ (reference sequence). DNA for the CDR3: TGTGCCAGCAGCTTCAGCAGGGGCACAGATACGCAGTATTTT. Protein product: CASSFSRGTDTQYF.

The chain recombines TRBV29-1 with TRBJ1-1, with D perhaps matching TRBD1 (5 bases). This CDR3 spans 14 amino acids. The germline V and J ends were trimmed by 7 bases and 0 bases, with 15 bases remaining between them. Germline assignment: CDR1 SQVTM and CDR2 ANQGSEA. The CDR3 region has the DNA TGCAGCGGGAGCCTCAGGGACTTGAACACTGAAGCTTTCTTT. This encodes CSGSLRDLNTEAFF.

The sample holds many counts of this clonotype. This chain links TRBV11-2 with TRBJ2-1; D perhaps matches TRBD1 (5 bases). The CDR3 length is 15 residues. V was shortened by 5 bases and J by 6 bases, with 17 bases between the two germline ends. Looked up from germline, CDR1 is SGHAT and CDR2 is FQNNGV. CDR3 nucleotides: TGTGCCAGCAGCCCATGGGTAGGGGTCGGCAATGAGCAGTTCTTC. Translated, it gives CASSPWVGVGNEQFF.

The table lists this clonotype with many counts. The chain joins TRBV7-6 to TRBJ2-7; weak D call: TRBD2 (6 bases). The length of the CDR3 is 15 residues. Germline assignment: CDR1 SGHVS and CDR2 FNYEAQ. Deletions cut 5 bases from V and 3 bases from J, with 17 bases between. CDR3 sequence reads: CASSPGGTPLYEQYF. Written as DNA, the CDR3 is TGTGCCAGCAGCCCTGGTGGGACTCCGCTCTACGAGCAGTACTTC.